This TCR beta chain was captured in a study of blood T cell repertoires in COVID-19. Study-level information: Donors in the United States, Italy and Spain gave samples during acute or convalescent COVID-19. The cDNA or gDNA used as material had been derived from T cells, B-cell-depleted T cells, or PBMCs.

CDR3 length equals 15 residues. Trimming cost V 6 bases and J 4 bases, with 17 bases left between them. The germline V gene encodes CDR1 SGDLS and CDR2 YYNGEE. Study processing details: Amplification from reference gene primers served as the basis for estimated nucleated cell counts. Sequencing was performed with immunoSEQ multiplex PCR; in TCRdb, only in-frame clones are kept and a portion is missing. The V and J calls and the clone size are those of that table, but D and trimming were determined from the DNA. The sample includes over 20,000 clones, 80% to 95% of them seen just once. J is TRBJ1-5 and V is TRBV9; D is uncertain. This clonotype originated in a man between 65 and 85 years old with acute or convalescent COVID-19. Sequenced sample: peripheral blood. CDR3 protein: CASNEEGALNQPQHF. Here the CDR3 DNA reads TGTGCCAGCAATGAGGAGGGCGCTCTAAATCAGCCCCAGCATTTT.